Following are 28 T cell receptor beta chains from one sample sequenced in a study of human T cells and chemical hapten exposure. The sample's time point: healthy volunteer bleed at 6 weeks. Researchers extracted total RNA from unfractionated whole blood. In TCRdb, the RACE reads were re-called with MiXCR into one record per CDR3 protein. This table has about 37,000 distinct CDR3 sequences, roughly 5.4% appearing once. The sample comprised whole blood. Receptor source: a human donor in good health. Some clones in this sample may be carry-over from other donors' samples.

Many counts were recorded for this clonotype. The chain links TRBV4-2 to TRBJ2-5; 12 positions match TRBD2. CDR1 LGHNA and CDR2 YNFKEQ come from the germline V gene. The CDR3 extends over 16 amino acids. V trimming: 0 bases; J trimming: 9 bases; junction bases outside the gene matches: 8. In DNA form, the CDR3 reads TGTGCCAGCAGCCAAGATTTAGCTAGCGGGGGGGATTCCCAGTACTTC. As protein: CASSQDLASGGDSQYF.

This clonotype has at least ten counts. The CDR3 region has the DNA TGTGCTAGTGAGGCGGCAGGGGGCAATCAGCCCCAGCATTTT. Its translation: CASEAAGGNQPQHF. The chain recombines TRBV12-5 with TRBJ1-5, with D possibly matching TRBD1 (6 bases). The CDR3 is 14 amino acids. V gave up 7 bases and J gave up 2 bases, with 12 bases separating them. From germline, CDR1 is LGHNT and CDR2 FRNRAP. The full variable domain, completed using reference TRBV12-5 and TRBJ1-5, is DARVTQTPRHKVTEMGQEVTMRCQPILGHNTVFWYRQTMMQGLELLAYFRNRAPLDDSGMPKDRFSAEMPDATLATLKIQPSEPRDSAVYFCASEAAGGNQPQHFGDGTRLSIL.

A word on this clonotype: Being one base from a much bigger clone, this may be a read error. The chain is built from TRBV30 and TRBJ2-7, with D perhaps TRBD2 (5 bases). Germline lookup yields CDR1 GTSNPN and CDR2 SVGIG (reference sequence). V was cut by 3 bases and J by 5 bases, with 17 bases left in between. The CDR3 length is 14 residues. For the CDR3, the DNA is TGTGCCTGGAGGACCGGGATCAGTACCAACGAGCAGTACTTC. Protein: CAWRTGISTNEQYF.

The chain combines TRBV28 with TRBJ2-1, with D maybe TRBD1 (6 bases). The CDR3 contains 14 residues. Germline CDR1 and CDR2: MDHEN and SYDVKM. Trimming took 7 bases from V and 4 from J, leaving 14 bases between them. CDR3 sequence (DNA): TGTGCCAGCATCAGTCAGGGGTCTTACAATGAGCAGTTCTTC. As protein: CASISQGSYNEQFF.

This clonotype occurred a few times. The rearrangement links TRBV28 to TRBJ1-3; D may be TRBD1 (5 bases). V lost 4 bases, J lost 3 bases, and 10 bases lay in between. From germline, CDR1 is MDHEN and CDR2 SYDVKM. The CDR3 consists of 14 residues. The CDR3 loop reads CASSSGTDGNTIYF. CDR3 coding DNA: TGTGCCAGCAGTTCCGGGACGGATGGAAACACCATATATTTT.

This rearrangement joins TRBV5-1 to TRBJ1-1; 9 positions agree with TRBD1. Looked up from germline, CDR1 is SGHRS and CDR2 is YFSETQ. CDR3 size: 16 residues. The V gene end was trimmed by 4 bases and the J gene end by 1 base; junction bases not matched to a gene: 8. CDR3 bases: TGCGCCAGCAGCACACCGGGACAGGGCTGGAACACTGAAGCTTTCTTT. Protein sequence: CASSTPGQGWNTEAFF.

This clonotype was seen many times. The J gene is TRBJ1-5, the V gene TRBV7-9, with D perhaps TRBD1 (6 bases). From germline, CDR1 is SEHNR and CDR2 FQNEAQ (reference sequence). This CDR3 contains 15 residues. The V end was cut by 2 bases, the J end by 5 bases, with 13 bases between. CDR3 loop: CASSLSAAGDQPQHF. The CDR3 nucleotides are TGTGCCAGCAGCTTATCGGCTGCAGGGGATCAGCCCCAGCATTTT. The full variable domain, its missing parts supplied by reference TRBV7-9 and TRBJ1-5, is DTGVSQNPRHKITKRGQNVTFRCDPISEHNRLYWYRQTLGQGPEFLTYFQNEAQLEKSRLLSDRFSAERPKGSFSTLEIQRTEQGDSAMYLCASSLSAAGDQPQHFGDGTRLSIL.

This clonotype came up a few times. J is TRBJ1-1 and V is TRBV6-5; D remains ambiguous. This CDR3 has 16 amino acids. Germline V gene data show CDR1 as MNHEY and CDR2 as SVGAGI. V was pared by 0 bases and J by 0 bases, with 11 bases between. The chain's CDR3 is CASSYSTAHLNTEAFF. CDR3 in DNA: TGTGCCAGCAGTTACTCTACGGCACACCTGAACACTGAAGCTTTCTTT.

This clonotype was counted at least ten times. As DNA, the CDR3 is TGTGCCAGCAGTAAAACTGACCGTTGGGGTACAGATACGCAGTATTTT. It encodes CASSKTDRWGTDTQYF. The chain joins TRBV12-3 or TRBV12-4 to TRBJ2-3; D gene uncertain. The V end was cut by 5 bases, the J end by 3 bases, with 18 bases between. The CDR3 covers 16 residues.

The chain uses TRBV3-1 and TRBJ1-2, with a tentative D call TRBD1 (5 bases). V lost 1 base, J lost 8 bases, and 14 bases lay in between. The CDR3 totals 14 residues. Germline loops: CDR1 LGHDT, CDR2 YNNKEL (reference sequence). The CDR3: CASSQAGSAGGYTF. The CDR3 DNA reads TGTGCCAGCAGCCAAGCAGGGAGCGCGGGGGGCTACACCTTC.

This clonotype was seen ten or more times. This rearrangement joins TRBV7-6 to TRBJ2-3; D call uncertain. Germline-derived CDR1 and CDR2 are SGHVS and FNYEAQ. The germline V and J ends were trimmed by 3 bases and 2 bases, with 0 bases remaining between them. The CDR3 has 11 amino acids. The CDR3 reads CASSFTDTQYF. The DNA for the CDR3 is TGTGCCAGCAGCTTCACAGATACGCAGTATTTT.

This clonotype has just a few counts. The chain combines TRBV5-6 with TRBJ2-3; the D is unclear. Germline V gene lookup returns CDR1 SGHDT and CDR2 YYEEEE. V was pared by 4 bases and J by 5 bases, with 11 bases between. The CDR3 totals 13 residues. The CDR3 region is CASSGERVDTQYF. The DNA for the CDR3 is TGTGCCAGCAGCGGAGAACGAGTAGATACGCAGTATTTT.

The chain is built from TRBV5-1 and TRBJ1-4, with D unclear. V lost 1 base and J 3 bases, leaving 10 bases between the germline ends. CDR1 and CDR2 from the germline V gene are SGHRS and YFSETQ. This CDR3 is 15 amino acids long. CDR3 residues: CASSLSGIANEKLFF. DNA of the CDR3: TGCGCCAGCAGCTTGTCGGGGATTGCTAATGAAAAACTGTTTTTT.

By proportion, this clonotype is medium-sized. The CDR3 loop is CASSQEQWYTGELFF. For the CDR3, the DNA is TGTGCCAGCAGCCAAGAGCAGTGGTACACCGGGGAGCTGTTTTTT. This chain connects TRBV14 to TRBJ2-2, with D uncertain. V lost 0 bases and J 3 bases, leaving 8 bases between the germline ends. Germline V gene sequence: CDR1 SGHDN, CDR2 FVKESK. CDR3 length equals 15 residues. Drawing the rest from reference TRBV14 and TRBJ2-2, the complete variable domain is EAGVTQFPSHSVIEKGQTVTLRCDPISGHDNLYWYRRVMGKEIKFLLHFVKESKQDESGMPNNRFLAERTGGTYSTLKVQPAELEDSGVYFCASSQEQWYTGELFFGEGSRLTVL.

This clonotype has at least ten counts. The CDR3 loop reads CASSYSSGREQFF. CDR3 in DNA: TGCGCCAGCAGCTATTCCAGCGGTCGGGAGCAGTTCTTC. The chain uses TRBV5-1 and TRBJ2-1, with a possible D match to TRBD2 (5 bases). Germline V CDR1 and CDR2: SGHRS, YFSETQ. This CDR3 spans 13 amino acids. With 3 bases removed from V and 10 bases from J, the gap between germline ends came to 14 bases. Full variable domain (outside the CDR3, taken from reference TRBV5-1 and TRBJ2-1): KAGVTQTPRYLIKTRGQQVTLSCSPISGHRSVSWYQQTPGQGLQFLFEYFSETQRNKGNFPGRFSGRQFSNSRSEMNVSTLELGDSALYLCASSYSSGREQFFGPGTRLTVL.

In its sample, this clonotype was seen a few times. This chain joins TRBV28 and TRBJ2-7; D tentatively reads TRBD1 or TRBD2 (5 bases each). V lost 3 bases and J 9 bases, leaving 18 bases between the germline ends. From germline, CDR1 is MDHEN and CDR2 SYDVKM. The CDR3 length is 14 residues. The CDR3 sequence is CASSFGDPLNAQYF. CDR3 nucleotide sequence: TGTGCCAGCAGTTTTGGGGACCCCCTTAATGCGCAGTACTTC.

This clonotype occurred many times. The chain couples TRBV29-1 to TRBJ2-6, with TRBD2 matching over 8 bases. The length of the CDR3 is 16 residues. CDR1 SQVTM and CDR2 ANQGSEA come from the germline V gene. J lost 2 bases, V lost 2 bases, and 5 bases had no gene match. The CDR3 nucleotides are TGCAGCGTTGAACAAGCGGGAGTCGCTGGGGCCAACGTCCTGACTTTC. It is translated as CSVEQAGVAGANVLTF.

This clonotype was seen ten or more times. The J gene is TRBJ2-7, the V gene TRBV29-1, with 14 nucleotides matching TRBD2. Germline V gene lookup returns CDR1 SQVTM and CDR2 ANQGSEA. With V trimmed by 4 bases and J by 3 bases, 8 bases remained unmatched. There are 16 residues in the CDR3. CDR3 sequence (DNA): TGCAGCGTTGGGGGACTAGCGGGAGAAAGGGACTACGAGCAGTACTTC. This gives the protein CSVGGLAGERDYEQYF.

This clonotype has at least ten counts. The CDR3 nucleotides are TGCAGTGCTAGAGTTCCCAGGGGGAACCACGAGCAGTACTTC. Translation: CSARVPRGNHEQYF. The chain has TRBV20-1 and TRBJ2-7, with 7 positions matching TRBD1. The V and J ends lost 1 base and 5 bases, in that order; junction bases with no gene match: 8. There are 14 residues in the CDR3. CDR1 is DFQATT, CDR2 SNEGSKA, per germline (reference sequence).

This clonotype has at least ten counts. This chain joins TRBV9 and TRBJ2-1, with D possibly called TRBD1 or TRBD2 (7 bases each). Deletions cut 0 bases from V and 10 bases from J, with 14 bases between. This CDR3 comprises 14 residues. Germline assignment: CDR1 SGDLS and CDR2 YYNGEE. CDR3: CASSVVSGGEEQFF. In DNA, the CDR3 is TGTGCCAGCAGCGTAGTATCAGGGGGGGAGGAGCAGTTCTTC.

This clonotype showed up many times. The chain links TRBV11-2 to TRBJ2-3, with 9 bases matching TRBD2. The CDR3 sequence is 16 residues long. The trim removed 4 bases at V and 4 bases at J, leaving 9 bases unmatched. Germline V CDR1 and CDR2: SGHAT, FQNNGV. The DNA for the CDR3 is TGTGCCAGCAGCTCAGTGGGTAGCGGGGGCCCAGATACGCAGTATTTT. It encodes CASSSVGSGGPDTQYF.

This clonotype was recorded a few times. The CDR3 sequence: CASSRGRATNEKLFF. CDR3 sequence (DNA): TGCGCCAGCAGCCGCGGGAGAGCAACTAATGAAAAACTGTTTTTT. The chain uses TRBV5-1 and TRBJ1-4; no definite D call. Germline lookup yields CDR1 SGHRS and CDR2 YFSETQ. V gave up 4 bases and J gave up 0 bases, with 10 bases separating them. This CDR3 contains 15 residues.

Here the CDR3 reads CASSVGAEWRSEQYF. The CDR3 bases are TGTGCCAGCAGCGTAGGTGCAGAGTGGAGGTCCGAGCAGTACTTC. The rearrangement joins TRBV9 to TRBJ2-7; tentatively, D is TRBD2 (5 bases). Germline values: CDR1 SGDLS, CDR2 YYNGEE. Trimming removed 0 bases at V and 6 bases at J, with 16 bases between. The CDR3 is 15 residues long.

This clonotype occurred a few times. This chain links TRBV29-1 with TRBJ2-3; no firm D call. Trimming cost V 2 bases and J 4 bases, with 7 bases left between them. This CDR3 region has 12 residues. The germline V gene encodes CDR1 SQVTM and CDR2 ANQGSEA. The DNA for the CDR3 is TGCAGCGTTGAATCGGCCGCAGATACGCAGTATTTT. The encoded protein is CSVESAADTQYF.

This clonotype was seen many times. CDR3 residues: CASSLGTLDTQYF. As DNA, the CDR3 is TGTGCCAGCAGCTTAGGGACACTAGATACGCAGTATTTT. The J gene is TRBJ2-3, the V gene TRBV7-9; a possible D gene is TRBD1 (5 bases). Trimming removed 1 base at V and 5 bases at J, with 7 bases between. Germline V gene sequence: CDR1 SEHNR, CDR2 FQNEAQ (reference sequence). This CDR3 has 13 residues.

The chain employs TRBV7-2 and TRBJ2-1; 8 positions match TRBD2. Trimming at V came to 2 bases and at J to 8 bases, leaving 8 bases not matched to a gene. CDR1 is SGHTA, CDR2 FQGNSA, per germline. The CDR3 runs 15 residues. CDR3 coding DNA: TGTGCCAGCAGCTTAAAGGCCGGGGGGGCTTATGAGCAGTTCTTC. Its translation: CASSLKAGGAYEQFF.

This clonotype was seen a handful of times. The chain joins TRBV3-1 to TRBJ1-1; D ambiguous. CDR3 size: 16 residues. Germline CDR1 reads LGHDT; CDR2 reads YNNKEL (reference sequence). The V and J ends lost 4 bases and 0 bases respectively, with 15 bases between them. The CDR3 loop is CASSRRPSPMNTEAFF. Here the CDR3 DNA reads TGTGCCAGCAGCCGCAGGCCAAGCCCTATGAACACTGAAGCTTTCTTT.

This clonotype showed up many times. DNA for the CDR3: TGCAGCGTTGTGACTAGTAATACGTACGGGGAGCTGTTTTTT. This encodes CSVVTSNTYGELFF. This chain connects TRBV29-1 to TRBJ2-2, with TRBD2 as a possible D gene (6 bases). The CDR3 has 14 residues. Germline CDR1 and CDR2: SQVTM and ANQGSEA. V was clipped by 4 bases and J by 7 bases, with 16 bases between them.